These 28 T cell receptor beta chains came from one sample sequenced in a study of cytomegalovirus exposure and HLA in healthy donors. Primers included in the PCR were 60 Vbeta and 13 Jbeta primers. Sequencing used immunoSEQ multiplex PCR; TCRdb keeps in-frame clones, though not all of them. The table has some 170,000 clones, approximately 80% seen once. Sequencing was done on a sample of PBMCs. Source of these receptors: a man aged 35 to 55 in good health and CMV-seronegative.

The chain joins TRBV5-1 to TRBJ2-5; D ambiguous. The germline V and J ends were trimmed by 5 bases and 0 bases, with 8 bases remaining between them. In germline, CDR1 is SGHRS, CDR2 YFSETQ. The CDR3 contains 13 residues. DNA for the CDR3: TGCGCCAGCAGAGCGCCGTACCAAGAGACCCAGTACTTC. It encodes CASRAPYQETQYF.

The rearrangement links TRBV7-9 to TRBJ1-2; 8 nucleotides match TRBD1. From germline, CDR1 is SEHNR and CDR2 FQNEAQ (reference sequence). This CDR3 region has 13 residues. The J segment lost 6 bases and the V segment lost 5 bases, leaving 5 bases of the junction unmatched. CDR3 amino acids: CASSQGQDNGYTF. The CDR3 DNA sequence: TGTGCCAGCAGCCAGGGACAGGATAATGGCTACACCTTC.

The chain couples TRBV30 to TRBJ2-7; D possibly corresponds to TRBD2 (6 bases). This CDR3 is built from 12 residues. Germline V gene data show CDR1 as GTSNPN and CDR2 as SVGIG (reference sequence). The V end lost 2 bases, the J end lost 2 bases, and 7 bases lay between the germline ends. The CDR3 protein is CAWSWGAYEQYF. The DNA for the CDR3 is TGTGCCTGGAGTTGGGGGGCCTACGAGCAGTACTTC.

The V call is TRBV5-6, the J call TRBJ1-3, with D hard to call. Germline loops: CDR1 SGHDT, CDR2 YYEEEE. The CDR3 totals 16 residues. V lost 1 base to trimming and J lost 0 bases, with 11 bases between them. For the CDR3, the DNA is TGTGCCAGCAGCTTGAAACCCGGAGTCTCTGGAAACACCATATATTTT. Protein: CASSLKPGVSGNTIYF.

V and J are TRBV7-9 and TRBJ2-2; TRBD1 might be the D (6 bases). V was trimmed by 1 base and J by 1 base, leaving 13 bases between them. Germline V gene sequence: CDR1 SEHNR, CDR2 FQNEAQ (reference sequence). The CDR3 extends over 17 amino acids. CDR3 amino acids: CASSLGLTGLNTGELFF. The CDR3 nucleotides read TGTGCCAGCAGCTTAGGGCTTACAGGGTTGAACACCGGGGAGCTGTTTTTT.

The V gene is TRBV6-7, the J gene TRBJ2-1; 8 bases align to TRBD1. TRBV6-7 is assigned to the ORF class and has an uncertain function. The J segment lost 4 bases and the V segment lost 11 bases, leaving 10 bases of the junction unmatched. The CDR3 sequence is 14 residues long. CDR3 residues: CARYSGTGYNEQFF. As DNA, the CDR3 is TGTGCCCGCTACTCCGGGACAGGTTACAATGAGCAGTTCTTC.

CDR3 nucleotide sequence: TGTGCCAGCAGTCCAACAGGGAGGGGGACCTACGAGCAGTACTTC. It is translated as CASSPTGRGTYEQYF. The gene calls are TRBV14 and TRBJ2-7; weak D call: TRBD2 (7 bases). There are 15 residues in the CDR3. Looked up from germline, CDR1 is SGHDN and CDR2 is FVKESK. Trimming took 6 bases from V and 2 from J, leaving 17 bases between them. The variable domain in full, completed from reference TRBV14 and TRBJ2-7, reads EAGVTQFPSHSVIEKGQTVTLRCDPISGHDNLYWYRRVMGKEIKFLLHFVKESKQDESGMPNNRFLAERTGGTYSTLKVQPAELEDSGVYFCASSPTGRGTYEQYFGPGTRLTVT.

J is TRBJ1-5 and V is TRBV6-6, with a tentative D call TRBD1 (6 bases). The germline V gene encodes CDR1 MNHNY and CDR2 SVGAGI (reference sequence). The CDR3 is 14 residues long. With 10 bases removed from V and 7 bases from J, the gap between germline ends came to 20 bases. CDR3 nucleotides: TGTGCCACCAGCATGGATCAGGGGCGACAGCCCCAGCATTTT. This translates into CATSMDQGRQPQHF.

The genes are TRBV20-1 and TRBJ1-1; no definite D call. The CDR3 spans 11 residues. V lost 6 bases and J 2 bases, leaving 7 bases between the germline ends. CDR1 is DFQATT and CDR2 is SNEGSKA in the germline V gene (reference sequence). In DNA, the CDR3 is TGCAGTGCAGGAGATAACACTGAAGCTTTCTTT. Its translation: CSAGDNTEAFF.

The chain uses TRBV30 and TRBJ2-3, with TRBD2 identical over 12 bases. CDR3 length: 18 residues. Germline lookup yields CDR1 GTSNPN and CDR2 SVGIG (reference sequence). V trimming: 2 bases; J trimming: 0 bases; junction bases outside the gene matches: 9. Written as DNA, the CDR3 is TGTGCCTGGAGTAGATCGGGACTAGCGGGCCGGAGCACAGATACGCAGTATTTT. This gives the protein CAWSRSGLAGRSTDTQYF.

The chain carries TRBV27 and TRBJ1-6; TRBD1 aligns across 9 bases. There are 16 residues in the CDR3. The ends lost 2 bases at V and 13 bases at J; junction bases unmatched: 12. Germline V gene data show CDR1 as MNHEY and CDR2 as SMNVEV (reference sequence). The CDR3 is CASSLGGTGPFRPLHF. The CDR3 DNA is TGTGCCAGCAGTTTAGGCGGGACAGGGCCTTTTAGGCCCCTCCACTTT.

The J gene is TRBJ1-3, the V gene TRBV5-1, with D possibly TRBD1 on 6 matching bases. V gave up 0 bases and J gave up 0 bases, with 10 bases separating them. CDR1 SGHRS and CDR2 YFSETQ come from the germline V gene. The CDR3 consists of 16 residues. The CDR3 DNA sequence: TGCGCCAGCAGCTTGGTAGGGGGAAACTCTGGAAACACCATATATTTT. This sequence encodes CASSLVGGNSGNTIYF.

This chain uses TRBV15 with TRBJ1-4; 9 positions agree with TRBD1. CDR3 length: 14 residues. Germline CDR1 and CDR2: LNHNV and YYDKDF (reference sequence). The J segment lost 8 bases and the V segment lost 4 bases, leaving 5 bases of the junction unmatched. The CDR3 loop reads CATSTQGAREKLFF. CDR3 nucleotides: TGTGCCACCAGCACACAGGGGGCGCGGGAAAAACTGTTTTTT.

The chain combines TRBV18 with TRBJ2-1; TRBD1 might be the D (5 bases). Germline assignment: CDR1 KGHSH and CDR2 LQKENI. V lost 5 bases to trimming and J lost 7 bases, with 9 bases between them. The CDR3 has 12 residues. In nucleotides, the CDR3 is TGTGCCAGCTCAAGTAAGGGGAATGAGCAGTTCTTC. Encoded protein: CASSSKGNEQFF.

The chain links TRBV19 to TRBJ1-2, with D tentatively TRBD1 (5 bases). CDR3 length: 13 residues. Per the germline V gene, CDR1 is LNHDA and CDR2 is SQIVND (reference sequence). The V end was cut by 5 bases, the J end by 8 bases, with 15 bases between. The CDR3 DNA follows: TGTGCCAGTAGTCCGGAGGGGTTAGGCGGCTACACCTTC. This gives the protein CASSPEGLGGYTF.

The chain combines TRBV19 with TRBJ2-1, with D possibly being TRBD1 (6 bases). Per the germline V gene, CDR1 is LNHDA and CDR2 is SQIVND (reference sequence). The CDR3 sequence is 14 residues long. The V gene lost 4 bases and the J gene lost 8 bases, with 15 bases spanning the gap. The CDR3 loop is CASSTLWGRDEQFF. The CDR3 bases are TGTGCCAGTAGTACCCTCTGGGGGCGGGATGAGCAGTTCTTC.

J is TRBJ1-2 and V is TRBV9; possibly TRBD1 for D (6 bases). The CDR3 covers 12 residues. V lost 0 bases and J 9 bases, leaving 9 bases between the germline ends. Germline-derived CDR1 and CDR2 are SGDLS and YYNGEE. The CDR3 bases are TGTGCCAGCAGCGTAGGAGGGGGAAGCTACACCTTC. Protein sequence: CASSVGGGSYTF.

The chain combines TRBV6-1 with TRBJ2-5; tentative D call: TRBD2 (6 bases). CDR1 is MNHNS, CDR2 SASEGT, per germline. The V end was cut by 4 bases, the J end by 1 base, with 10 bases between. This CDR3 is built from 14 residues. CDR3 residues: CASSAIGGQETQYF. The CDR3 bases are TGTGCCAGCAGTGCCATCGGGGGCCAAGAGACCCAGTACTTC.

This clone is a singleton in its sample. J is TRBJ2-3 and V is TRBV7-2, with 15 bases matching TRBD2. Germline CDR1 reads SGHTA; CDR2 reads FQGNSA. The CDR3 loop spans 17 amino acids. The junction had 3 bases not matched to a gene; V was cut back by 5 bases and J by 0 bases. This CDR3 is CASSRTSGGASTDTQYF. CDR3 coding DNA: TGTGCCAGCAGCAGGACTAGCGGGGGGGCTAGCACAGATACGCAGTATTTT. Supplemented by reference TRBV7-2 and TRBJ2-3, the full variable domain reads GAGVSQSPSNKVTEKGKDVELRCDPISGHTALYWYRQSLGQGLEFLIYFQGNSAPDKSGLPSDRFSAERTGGSVSTLTIQRTQQEDSAVYLCASSRTSGGASTDTQYFGPGTRLTVL.

CDR3: CASSVRPGQGFTGELFF. The CDR3 nucleotides read TGTGCCAGCAGCGTCCGCCCGGGACAGGGTTTCACCGGGGAGCTGTTTTTT. V is TRBV9 and J is TRBJ2-2, with 9 bases lining up with TRBD1. The CDR3 runs to 17 residues. The V gene end was trimmed by 2 bases and the J gene end by 4 bases; junction bases not matched to a gene: 9. Germline CDR1 reads SGDLS; CDR2 reads YYNGEE.

CDR3 nucleotide sequence: TGTGCCAGCAGCTCCGACAGGGGAGTCACCGGGGAGCTGTTTTTT. This encodes CASSSDRGVTGELFF. This chain links TRBV5-4 with TRBJ2-2, with TRBD1 matching 8 bases. Germline V CDR1 and CDR2: SGHNT, YYREEE (reference sequence). After removal of 3 bases from V and 4 bases from J, the junction contained 5 bases not matched to a gene. This CDR3 region has 15 residues.

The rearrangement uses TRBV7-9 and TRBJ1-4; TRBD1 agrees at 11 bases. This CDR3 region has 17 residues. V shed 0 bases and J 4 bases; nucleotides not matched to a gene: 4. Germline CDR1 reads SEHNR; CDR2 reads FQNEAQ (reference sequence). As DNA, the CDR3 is TGTGCCAGCAGCTTAGCCGGGGACAGGGGGAATAATGAAAAACTGTTTTTT. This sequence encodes CASSLAGDRGNNEKLFF.

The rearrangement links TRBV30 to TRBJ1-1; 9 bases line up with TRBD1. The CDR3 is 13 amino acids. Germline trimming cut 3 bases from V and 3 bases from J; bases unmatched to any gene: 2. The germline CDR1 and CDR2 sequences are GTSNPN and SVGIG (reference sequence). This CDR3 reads CAWRQGAHTEAFF. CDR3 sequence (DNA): TGTGCCTGGAGACAGGGGGCGCACACTGAAGCTTTCTTT.

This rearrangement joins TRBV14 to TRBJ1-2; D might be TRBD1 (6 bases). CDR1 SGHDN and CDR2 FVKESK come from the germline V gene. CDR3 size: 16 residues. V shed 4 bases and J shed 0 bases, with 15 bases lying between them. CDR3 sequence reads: CASSLLGGASNYGYTF. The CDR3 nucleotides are TGTGCCAGCAGCCTCTTAGGGGGAGCCTCTAACTATGGCTACACCTTC.

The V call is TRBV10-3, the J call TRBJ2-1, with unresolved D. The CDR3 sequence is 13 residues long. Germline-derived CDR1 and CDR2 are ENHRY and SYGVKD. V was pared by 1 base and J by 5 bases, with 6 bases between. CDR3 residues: CAISEYRNNEQFF. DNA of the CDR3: TGTGCCATCAGTGAGTACAGAAACAATGAGCAGTTCTTC.

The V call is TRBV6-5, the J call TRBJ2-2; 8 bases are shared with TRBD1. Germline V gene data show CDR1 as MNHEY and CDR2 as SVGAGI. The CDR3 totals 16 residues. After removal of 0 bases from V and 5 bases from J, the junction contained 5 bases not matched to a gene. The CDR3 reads CASSYSKTGATGELFF. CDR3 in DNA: TGTGCCAGCAGTTACTCGAAGACAGGGGCTACCGGGGAGCTGTTTTTT.

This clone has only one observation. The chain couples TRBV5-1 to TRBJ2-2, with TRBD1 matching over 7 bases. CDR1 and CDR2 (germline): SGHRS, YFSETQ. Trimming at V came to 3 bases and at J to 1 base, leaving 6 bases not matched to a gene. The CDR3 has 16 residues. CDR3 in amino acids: CASSWAGGLNTGELFF. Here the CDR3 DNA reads TGCGCCAGCAGCTGGGCAGGGGGTCTGAACACCGGGGAGCTGTTTTTT.

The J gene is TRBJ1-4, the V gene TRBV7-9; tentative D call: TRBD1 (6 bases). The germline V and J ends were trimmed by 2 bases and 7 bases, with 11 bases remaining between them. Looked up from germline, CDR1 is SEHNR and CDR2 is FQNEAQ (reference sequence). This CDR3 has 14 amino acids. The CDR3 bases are TGTGCCAGCAGCTTACAGGGGACGAGTGAAAAACTGTTTTTT. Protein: CASSLQGTSEKLFF.